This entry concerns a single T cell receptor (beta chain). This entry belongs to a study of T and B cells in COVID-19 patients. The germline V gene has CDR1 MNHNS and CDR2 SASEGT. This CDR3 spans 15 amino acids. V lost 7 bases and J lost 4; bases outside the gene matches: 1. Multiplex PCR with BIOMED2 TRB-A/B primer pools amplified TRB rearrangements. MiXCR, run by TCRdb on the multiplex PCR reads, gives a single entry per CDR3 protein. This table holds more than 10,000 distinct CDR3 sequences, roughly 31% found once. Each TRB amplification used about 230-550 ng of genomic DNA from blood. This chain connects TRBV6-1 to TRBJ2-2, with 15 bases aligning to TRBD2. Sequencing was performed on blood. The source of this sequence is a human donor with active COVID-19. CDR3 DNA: TGTGCCAGCACGGGACTAGCGGGGGGCACCGGGGAGCTGTTTTTT. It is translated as CASTGLAGGTGELFF.